These 14 T cell receptor beta chains were all obtained from the same sample, sequenced in a study of T-cell reconstitution after alpha-beta-depleted transplantation in children. Unique molecular identifiers were incorporated into the prepared TCRbeta library. TCRdb independently ran MiXCR on the PCR reads; one entry per CDR3 protein. The table has approximately 1,000,000 distinct CDR3 sequences, 25% to 30% seen once; the top ten hold about 28%. This sample comprised PBMCs, mostly from graft donor cells, obtained 360 days after TCRalphabeta/CD19-depleted stem cell transplant. The source of these receptors is a boy under three years old who had a stem cell transplant for SCID, so the T cells may come from the graft donor.

The rearrangement uses TRBV7-9 and TRBJ2-5; tentatively, D is TRBD1 (5 bases). CDR3 size: 15 residues. Germline V lookup: CDR1 SEHNR, CDR2 FQNEAQ (reference sequence). V was cut by 4 bases and J by 1 base, with 13 bases left in between. For the CDR3, the DNA is TGTGCCAGCAGCTCCGGGTGGGGCATCCAAGAGACCCAGTACTTC. Translation gives CASSSGWGIQETQYF.

The rearrangement joins TRBV28 to TRBJ2-7, with 7 bases lining up with TRBD1. The CDR3 length is 16 residues. Germline CDR1 is MDHEN and CDR2 is SYDVKM. J was trimmed by 4 bases and V by 4 bases; bases with no gene match: 13. CDR3 loop: CASSSEGATISYEQYF. CDR3 in DNA: TGTGCCAGCAGTTCCGAGGGGGCCACAATCTCTTACGAGCAGTACTTC.

The chain joins TRBV15 to TRBJ1-6; no clear D gene. The germline CDR1 and CDR2 sequences are LNHNV and YYDKDF (reference sequence). CDR3 size: 13 residues. V lost 0 bases to trimming and J lost 8 bases, with 5 bases between them. DNA for the CDR3: TGTGCCACCAGCAGAGATCCGTATTCACCCCTCCACTTT. This sequence encodes CATSRDPYSPLHF.

The J gene is TRBJ1-1, the V gene TRBV5-5, with D possibly matching TRBD1 (5 bases). The germline V gene has CDR1 SGHKS and CDR2 YYEKEE (reference sequence). The V end was cut by 0 bases, the J end by 3 bases, with 9 bases between. The CDR3 contains 14 residues. The CDR3 spells CASSLVKGYTEAFF. The CDR3 DNA reads as TGTGCCAGCAGCTTGGTGAAGGGGTACACTGAAGCTTTCTTT.

This clonotype has only a few counts. The chain joins TRBV12-3 or TRBV12-4 to TRBJ2-5, with 7 bases aligning to TRBD2. The CDR3 sequence is 15 residues long. Trimming took 3 bases from V and 0 from J; bases not matched to a gene: 4. In nucleotides, the CDR3 is TGTGCCAGCAGTTTCGTCGGGGGGTACCAAGAGACCCAGTACTTC. As protein: CASSFVGGYQETQYF.

Only a few counts were recorded for this clonotype. The chain carries TRBV6-5 and TRBJ1-1; maybe TRBD1 (5 bases). The CDR3 runs 15 residues. Looked up from germline, CDR1 is MNHEY and CDR2 is SVGAGI. V lost 4 bases to trimming and J lost 1 base, with 13 bases between them. Written as DNA, the CDR3 is TGTGCCAGCAGTTTTAAACCGGGGGGGAACACTGAAGCTTTCTTT. Its protein product is CASSFKPGGNTEAFF.

V and J are TRBV6-2 or TRBV6-3 and TRBJ2-3; TRBD1 might be the D (5 bases). The germline V and J ends were trimmed by 0 bases and 0 bases, with 7 bases remaining between them. CDR3 length: 15 amino acids. CDR1 and CDR2 (germline): MNHEY, SVGEGT. The CDR3 reads CASSYSRQSTDTQYF. The CDR3 DNA is TGTGCCAGCAGTTACTCGAGACAGAGCACAGATACGCAGTATTTT.

The J gene is TRBJ2-3, the V gene TRBV10-3, with D possibly TRBD1 on 6 matching bases. The V end was cut by 3 bases, the J end by 7 bases, with 17 bases between. The CDR3 is 15 amino acids. The germline CDR1 and CDR2 sequences are ENHRY and SYGVKD. As DNA, the CDR3 is TGTGCCATCAGTGATTTCATGTCAGGGGCTAATACGCAGTATTTT. It specifies CAISDFMSGANTQYF.

The rearrangement links TRBV29-1 to TRBJ2-1, with 8 nucleotides matching TRBD1. The V gene's germline CDR1 is SQVTM and CDR2 ANQGSEA. V lost 3 bases to trimming and J lost 8 bases; unmatched junction nucleotides: 21. This CDR3 is 18 amino acids long. CDR3 sequence reads: CSVDGGGGGRGLWDEQFF. CDR3 in DNA: TGCAGCGTTGACGGGGGAGGTGGAGGCAGGGGGCTATGGGATGAGCAGTTCTTC.

This clonotype was counted a few times. The chain employs TRBV5-6 and TRBJ2-3; D might be TRBD2 (6 bases). The V end lost 1 base, the J end lost 2 bases, and 11 bases lay between the germline ends. The CDR3 is 15 amino acids. Germline CDR1 and CDR2: SGHDT and YYEEEE. The CDR3 DNA is TGTGCCAGCAGCTTGAACGGGGGAGCCACAGATACGCAGTATTTT. It is translated as CASSLNGGATDTQYF.

CDR3 sequence reads: CSAIQWGTDTQYF. The CDR3 coding sequence is TGCAGTGCCATACAGTGGGGCACAGATACGCAGTATTTT. The chain has TRBV20-1 and TRBJ2-3; D is unclear. V lost 6 bases and J lost 1, with 11 bases in between. The CDR3 is 13 amino acids. Germline V gene data show CDR1 as DFQATT and CDR2 as SNEGSKA (reference sequence).

A few counts support this clonotype. The chain joins TRBV3-1 to TRBJ2-1; the D call may be TRBD1 or TRBD2 (6 bases each). Germline-derived CDR1 and CDR2 are LGHDT and YNNKEL (reference sequence). There are 14 residues in the CDR3. Trimming pared 1 base from V and 6 bases from J, leaving 10 bases between. The CDR3 coding sequence is TGTGCCAGCAGCCAAGTACGGGGGCGCAATGAGCAGTTCTTC. Translating gives CASSQVRGRNEQFF.

This clonotype was counted between two and nine times. The V and J genes are TRBV6-2 or TRBV6-3 and TRBJ2-3, with 10 bases matching TRBD2. This CDR3 has 18 amino acids. From germline, CDR1 is MNHEY and CDR2 SVGEGT. Trimming at V came to 6 bases and at J to 0 bases, leaving 12 bases not matched to a gene. The CDR3 DNA follows: TGTGCCAGCAGCCCGAAGGGACTAGCGTACCCTAGCACAGATACGCAGTATTTT. This translates into CASSPKGLAYPSTDTQYF.

This clonotype was seen only a few times. The chain couples TRBV20-1 to TRBJ2-7; 7 nucleotides agree with TRBD2. This CDR3 spans 15 amino acids. CDR1 and CDR2 from the germline V gene are DFQATT and SNEGSKA (reference sequence). V was pared by 5 bases and J by 4 bases, with 14 bases of the junction left unmatched. This CDR3 reads CSARVWRGNRYEQYF. The CDR3 DNA reads as TGCAGTGCTCGTGTTTGGCGGGGGAATCGGTACGAGCAGTACTTC.